This T cell receptor beta chain appears in the sequencing data of a study of blood T cell repertoires in COVID-19. Study background: Spain, Italy and the United States supplied samples that represented acute and convalescent COVID-19.

The table came from immunoSEQ multiplex PCR; TCRdb's copy has only in-frame clones and leaves some out. The sample has 200,000 to 250,000 clones, 85% to 90% seen once; the top ten hold roughly 14%. Across over 20 US areas, participants ranged in age from 18 to 89 years. CDR1 is LGHDT, CDR2 YNNKEL, per germline (reference sequence). There are 20 residues in the CDR3. Trimming removed 4 bases at V and 6 bases at J, with 33 bases between. The sequence derives from a woman aged 50 to 65 with acute COVID-19. The chain is built from TRBV3-1 (or the pseudogene TRBV3-2) and TRBJ1-2; maybe TRBD1 (5 bases). Sequencing used PBMCs or T cells enriched from blood (not recorded which). CDR3 amino acids: CASSPGRRWVLFSILDGYTF. The DNA of the CDR3 is TGTGCCAGCAGCCCAGGGAGGCGATGGGTTTTGTTTAGTATTCTCGATGGCTACACCTTC.